The present TCR beta chain was sequenced within a study of blood T cell repertoires in COVID-19. Looking at the study overall: PBMCs, B-cell-depleted T cells, or T cells provided the cDNA or gDNA that made up the material.

TCRdb keeps only in-frame clones here, not all; method: immunoSEQ multiplex PCR. The sample records around 320,000 clones, over 75% being singletons. Between the trimmed V and J ends, which lost 0 bases and 7 bases, there was a span of 15 bases. The length of the CDR3 is 15 residues. Germline V gene sequence: CDR1 SGHAT, CDR2 FQNNGV. The specimen sequenced was peripheral blood. The receptor comes from a human donor in a cohort sampled during active COVID-19. The rearrangement joins TRBV11-2 to TRBJ1-1, with D possibly TRBD1 on 5 matching bases. The DNA of the CDR3 is TGTGCCAGCAGCTTAGAAGCAGGGTTGATTGGTGAAGCTTTCTTT. Amino acids: CASSLEAGLIGEAFF.